A selection of T cell receptor beta chains follows, all from one sample in a study of cytomegalovirus exposure and HLA in healthy donors. Here immunoSEQ multiplex PCR was the method, and the copy in TCRdb shows in-frame clones only, minus some. The sample consists of roughly 190,000 clones, more than 70% of them appearing once. Material for sequencing was PBMCs. Receptor source: a woman aged 18-30 years in good health and CMV-seronegative. Each CDR3 is given with its conserved first and last residue. A D gene is named only where the DNA matches it firmly. Size tells how often a clone was seen (once, few, many) or the class of an expanded clone, and some rows leave it out.

clone size,CDR3 length,V gene,D gene,J gene,CDR3 DNA,CDR3 protein
.,17,TRBV4-2,TRBD2,TRBJ2-2,TGTGCCAGCAGCCAAGGGACTAGCGGTGTGAACACCGGGGAGCTGTTTTTT,CASSQGTSGVNTGELFF
.,15,TRBV7-2,TRBD1,TRBJ1-5,TGTGCCAGCAGCTTACGGGAGGGGGCAGGTCAGCCCCAGCATTTT,CASSLREGAGQPQHF
.,12,TRBV12-5,TRBD1,TRBJ2-2,TGTGCTAGTGGGACAGGGTCCGGGGAGCTGTTTTTT,CASGTGSGELFF
.,14,TRBV6-1,.,TRBJ2-7,TGTGCCAGCAGTCCGAACACCCGCTCCTACGAGCAGTACTTC,CASSPNTRSYEQYF
.,14,TRBV11-2,.,TRBJ2-2,TGTGCCAGCACCCGCCTCTCGGGGACCGGGGAGCTGTTTTTT,CASTRLSGTGELFF
.,12,TRBV29-1,.,TRBJ2-7,TGCAGCGTTGATCAAAGGGGAAGCGAGCAGTACTTC,CSVDQRGSEQYF
.,13,TRBV28,.,TRBJ2-7,TGTGCCAGCAGCCGCTGGGGGGGGCGAGAGCAGTACTTC,CASSRWGGREQYF
.,13,TRBV11-2,.,TRBJ1-1,TGTGCCAGCAGCCTTCTGACAAACACTGAAGCTTTCTTT,CASSLLTNTEAFF
.,16,TRBV4-2,TRBD2,TRBJ2-5,TGTGCCAGCAGCCAAGAGGGAGCGGGGGGTTCCGAGACCCAGTACTTC,CASSQEGAGGSETQYF
few,12,TRBV28,TRBD1,TRBJ1-2,TGTGCCAGCACCCTCACAGGGGGCGGCTACACCTTC,CASTLTGGGYTF